A single T cell receptor (beta chain) is shown here with its context. Authors' data handling: For nucleated cells, counts were estimated from reference gene primer amplification. The table came from immunoSEQ multiplex PCR; TCRdb's copy has only in-frame clones and leaves some out. V and J calls and clone size are as listed in that table; D and trimming were resolved from the DNA. The data contain roughly 220,000 clones, 80% to 90% of them singletons. The germline CDR1 and CDR2 sequences are LGHNT and FRNRAP. The junction had 7 bases not matched to a gene; V was cut back by 9 bases and J by 4 bases. The CDR3 is made up of 13 amino acids. This entry belongs to a study of blood T cell repertoires in COVID-19.

The receptor was derived from a man older than 75 with acute or convalescent COVID-19. This chain connects TRBV12-5 to TRBJ1-1, with 8 bases lining up with TRBD1. What was sequenced was peripheral blood. DNA for the CDR3: TGTGCTAGCCGAAGGACAGGGCTCACTGAAGCTTTCTTT. Its protein is CASRRTGLTEAFF.